A selection of T cell receptor beta chains follows, all from one sample in a study of T cells in Graves' hyperthyroidism and ophthalmopathy. TCRdb ran MiXCR on the multiplex PCR reads and lists one entry per CDR3 protein. Of fewer than 650,000 distinct CDR3 sequences listed, over 35% are singletons. Sequenced input: peripheral blood or thyroid tissue (not recorded which). Receptor source: an adult woman with Graves' disease, either hyperthyroidism or ophthalmopathy (not recorded which). CDR3s include the opening cysteine and the closing phenylalanine or tryptophan. A D gene is named only where the DNA matches it firmly. The size field is filled for only some rows; it gives once, few, many or a size class.

j_call clone_size v_call d_call cdr3_nt cdr3_aa
TRBJ2-5 many TRBV10-2 . TGCGCCACCGAGGACAAATACCAAGAGACCCAGTACTTC CATEDKYQETQYF
TRBJ1-3 few TRBV25-1 . TGTGCCACCACACCGGGACGAGGAAACACCATATATTTT CATTPGRGNTIYF
TRBJ2-7 many TRBV5-1 . TGCGCCAGCAGACTCATGGAGCAGTACTTC CASRLMEQYF
TRBJ1-3 . TRBV12-3/TRBV12-4 TRBD1 TGTGCCAGCAGTCCGCGGGACAGGGGGCAATTTGGAAACACCATATATTTT CASSPRDRGQFGNTIYF
TRBJ1-2 . TRBV5-1 . TGCGCCAGCAGCTTGGATGCAGGTCAGGGCGGCTACACCTTC CASSLDAGQGGYTF
TRBJ2-5 . TRBV7-2 . TGTGCCAGCAGTGGAGGTTTCCAGTACTTC CASSGGFQYF
TRBJ1-2 . TRBV20-1 . TGCAGTGCTAGTCAATCAGGGTACACTTCCGGGGACGATGGCTACACCTTC CSASQSGYTSGDDGYTF
TRBJ2-1 . TRBV20-1 . TGCAGTGGTGGGCAAAGACTCAATGAGCAGTTCTTC CSGGQRLNEQFF
TRBJ1-3 many TRBV12-3/TRBV12-4 . TGTGCCAGCAGTGTCGGGGGCTCTGGAAACACCATATATTTT CASSVGGSGNTIYF
TRBJ2-2 many TRBV11-2 TRBD1 TGTGCCAGCAGCTTAGAGACAGGGGGTACCGGGGAGCTGTTTTTT CASSLETGGTGELFF
TRBJ2-7 . TRBV4-1 TRBD2 TGCGCCAGCAGCCAAGATACCGGGACTAGCGGTACCTACGAGCAGTACTTC CASSQDTGTSGTYEQYF
TRBJ2-3 few TRBV5-1 . TGCGCCAGCAGCTTGAAGCGCGCAGATACGCAGTATTTT CASSLKRADTQYF
TRBJ2-5 . TRBV7-6 . TGTGCCAGCAGCTTGGACAGTATCCAAGAGACCCAGTACTTC CASSLDSIQETQYF
TRBJ2-2 many TRBV6-5 . TGTGCCAGCAGTTACGTCACCTCCACCGGGGAGCTGTTTTTT CASSYVTSTGELFF
TRBJ1-1 many TRBV6-2/TRBV6-3 . TGTGCCAGCAGACGAACAGGGTCGGGGGCTGAAGCTTTCTTT CASRRTGSGAEAFF
TRBJ1-5 many TRBV2 . TGTGCCAGCAGTGAGGGGACAAGAGCCCCGTATCAGCCCCAGCATTTT CASSEGTRAPYQPQHF
TRBJ2-2 . TRBV15 . TGTGCCACCAGTTTCTTGAGGGGGAACACCGGGGAGCTGTTTTTT CATSFLRGNTGELFF
TRBJ1-1 . TRBV24-1 . TGTGCCACCAGTGATGGAGGCAGACCGAACACTGAAGCTTTCTTT CATSDGGRPNTEAFF
TRBJ1-2 few TRBV4-3 . TGCGCCAGCAGCCAAGAAGGCGGGACTCACGGCTACACCTTC CASSQEGGTHGYTF
TRBJ2-2 many TRBV20-1 TRBD1 TGCAGTGCTAGCCGACAGGGTGATAACACCGGGGAGCTGTTTTTT CSASRQGDNTGELFF
TRBJ2-7 . TRBV7-2 . TGTGCCAGCAGCTTAGGGGGCGGTGGGGTGTCCCTCCGCGAGCAGTACTTC CASSLGGGGVSLREQYF
TRBJ2-5 many TRBV4-1 . TGCGCCAGCAGCCCCCTAGGGGCGGGACGGCAAGAGACCCAGTACTTC CASSPLGAGRQETQYF
TRBJ2-7 . TRBV19 . TGTGCCAGTAGTATAGACGGTGGATCCTACGAGCAGTACTTC CASSIDGGSYEQYF
TRBJ1-2 . TRBV7-9 . TGTGCCAGCAGCTCGATCTCGTTCGTAGGGGACTACACCTTC CASSSISFVGDYTF
TRBJ2-7 many TRBV2 . TGTGCCAGCAGTAGCAGGGTTCGGCACGAGCAGTACTTC CASSSRVRHEQYF
TRBJ2-1 . TRBV29-1 . TGCAGCGTTGAATTCTTTAGACACCTGAGCTCCTACAATGAGCAGTTCTTC CSVEFFRHLSSYNEQFF
TRBJ2-5 once TRBV29-1 TRBD1 TGCAGCGTTGATGGGCAGGGGGTTAGCTTGTTCCAAGAGACCCAGTACTTC CSVDGQGVSLFQETQYF
TRBJ1-5 many TRBV19 . TGTGCCAGTAGTAACGACCAAGGTCAGCCCCAGCATTTT CASSNDQGQPQHF
TRBJ2-2 few TRBV12-3/TRBV12-4 . TGTGCCAGTTCCAAGCTCTCGAGCACCGGGGAGCTGTTTTTT CASSKLSSTGELFF
TRBJ2-7 . TRBV20-1 TRBD2 TGCAGTGCCCTTCCGTGGGGAGGGACCCAAGCCGAGCAGTACTTC CSALPWGGTQAEQYF
TRBJ2-1 . TRBV10-3 . TGTGCCATCCGAGGGGGTAATGAGCAGTTCTTC CAIRGGNEQFF
TRBJ2-5 . TRBV25-1 . TGTGCCAGCAGTGCTAGGACGATGGAAGAGACCCAGTACTTC CASSARTMEETQYF
TRBJ2-5 many TRBV6-5 TRBD1 TGTGCCAGCAGGGGGACAGGGAGGTCGGAGACCCAGTACTTC CASRGTGRSETQYF
TRBJ1-1 . TRBV7-8 TRBD1 TGTGCCAGCAGCTTAGCGCAGGGGGTTTACACTGAAGCTTTCTTT CASSLAQGVYTEAFF
TRBJ2-7 few TRBV6-1 TRBD2 TGTGCCAGCAGAATCCTTAGCGGGAGAAGGCGCGAGCAGTACTTC CASRILSGRRREQYF
TRBJ2-5 . TRBV7-9 . TGTGCCAGCAGTCTCAGACCAGAAAAAGAGACCCAGTACTTC CASSLRPEKETQYF
TRBJ1-1 many TRBV7-2 TRBD1 TGTGCCAGCAGCTCGTCACAGGGGGGAGCTTTCTTT CASSSSQGGAFF
TRBJ2-6 many TRBV5-6 . TGTGCCACACTTTCAGGGAGCGGGGCCAACGTCCTGACTTTC CATLSGSGANVLTF
TRBJ1-5 . TRBV12-3/TRBV12-4 TRBD1 TGTGCCAGCAGCATGACAGGGGGATGGAGCAATCAGCCCCAGCATTTT CASSMTGGWSNQPQHF
TRBJ1-5 . TRBV10-3 . TGTGCCATCAGTGAAACCGGGACCAATCAGCCCCAGCATTTT CAISETGTNQPQHF
TRBJ2-2 . TRBV11-2 TRBD1 TGTGCCAGCAGCCAAGACGGCAAGGACAGGGTATTT CASSQDGKDRVF
TRBJ1-5 . TRBV10-3 . TGTGCCATCAGCAGGGACATTAGCAATCAGCCCCAGCATTTT CAISRDISNQPQHF
TRBJ1-1 many TRBV7-9 TRBD1 TGTGCCAGCAGCTTAAGGGCACAGGGGACTGAAGCTTTCTTT CASSLRAQGTEAFF
TRBJ2-4 . TRBV7-9 . TGTGCCAGCATAGCCAGGGGCATTCAGTACTTC CASIARGIQYF
TRBJ1-2 once TRBV20-1 . TGCAGTGCATTCCCCCCGACTAGCGGAAACGATGGCTACACCTTC CSAFPPTSGNDGYTF
TRBJ2-7 . TRBV6-6 TRBD2 TGTGCCAGCAGTTACGCTAGCGGGAGGGCCTCCTACGAGCAGTACTTC CASSYASGRASYEQYF
TRBJ2-7 . TRBV7-8 . TGTGCCAGCAGTTACGGGGGCAACTGGTACGAGCAGTACTTC CASSYGGNWYEQYF
TRBJ1-5 many TRBV20-1 . TGCAGTGCTAGGGAGGGGAGCAATCAGCCCCAGCATTTT CSAREGSNQPQHF
TRBJ2-2 many TRBV24-1 . TGTGCCACCAGTGATCCCAGGGTAGCAGGTGGCACCGGGGAGCTGTTTTTT CATSDPRVAGGTGELFF
TRBJ1-5 . TRBV20-1 . TGCAGTGCTAGGGCGTTCGGCAATCAGCCCCAGCATTTT CSARAFGNQPQHF
TRBJ1-4 . TRBV7-2 . TGTGCCAGCAGCTTAGACCCTATTCGGGGCGCGGCTAATGAAAAACTGTTTTTT CASSLDPIRGAANEKLFF
TRBJ1-2 . TRBV7-9 . TGTGCCAGCAGCTTTTCAGGTGCTGCCTATGGCTACACCTTC CASSFSGAAYGYTF
TRBJ2-7 . TRBV10-3 TRBD1 TGTGCCATCAGTGGAAGACTGGGACAGACCTACGAGCAGTACTTC CAISGRLGQTYEQYF
TRBJ1-2 . TRBV7-2 TRBD1 TGTGCCAGCACCAAAGGGGGCAACTATGGCTACACCTTC CASTKGGNYGYTF
TRBJ1-5 . TRBV20-1 . TGCAGCGCTTTCGGGGGACAAGAGACCCAGCATTTT CSAFGGQETQHF
TRBJ2-5 . TRBV10-3 TRBD1 TGTGCCACAAGGACAGGGGCGAAGACCCAGTACTTC CATRTGAKTQYF
TRBJ2-7 . TRBV27 TRBD2 TGTGCCAGCAGTTCCCCCCGGACTAGCGGGAGTAACGAGCAGTACTTC CASSSPRTSGSNEQYF